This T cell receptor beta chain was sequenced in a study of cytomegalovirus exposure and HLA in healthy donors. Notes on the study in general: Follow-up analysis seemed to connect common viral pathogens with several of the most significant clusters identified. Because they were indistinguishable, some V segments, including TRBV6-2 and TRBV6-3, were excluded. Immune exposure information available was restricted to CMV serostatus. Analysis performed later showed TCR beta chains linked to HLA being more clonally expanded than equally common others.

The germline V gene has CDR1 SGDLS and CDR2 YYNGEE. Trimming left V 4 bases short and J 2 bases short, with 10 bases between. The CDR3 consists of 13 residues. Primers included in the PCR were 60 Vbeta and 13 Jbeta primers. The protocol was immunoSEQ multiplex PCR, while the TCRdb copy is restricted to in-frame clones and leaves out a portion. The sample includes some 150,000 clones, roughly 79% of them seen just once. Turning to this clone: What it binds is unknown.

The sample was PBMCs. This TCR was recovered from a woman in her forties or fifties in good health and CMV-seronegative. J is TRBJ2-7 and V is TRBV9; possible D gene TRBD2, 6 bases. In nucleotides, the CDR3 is TGTGCCAGCAGCTCTGGCGGGACCTACGAGCAGTACTTC. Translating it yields CASSSGGTYEQYF.